This T cell receptor beta chain was sequenced during a study of blood T cells in healthy people across ages. Findings and caveats of the study: Roughly linear declines in TCR beta diversity per million T cells occurred with age.

The authors ran a second PCR of roughly 6 to 12 cycles using a sample-barcoded 5' primer and a J-beta primer mix. TCRdb itself ran the 5' RACE reads through MiXCR, one entry per CDR3 protein. The sample yields about 780,000 distinct CDR3 sequences, around two thirds seen once. Only a few counts were recorded for this clonotype. Antigen unknown. V lost 2 bases and J lost 6, with 11 bases in between. The CDR3 spans 14 residues. Germline V CDR1 and CDR2: SGHTA, FQGNSA. The sequenced sample consisted of blood. The TCR was taken from a man under 40 in good health. This chain joins TRBV7-2 and TRBJ2-4, with D perhaps TRBD2 (6 bases). This chain's CDR3 is CASSLLAGRNIQYF. The CDR3 DNA reads as TGTGCCAGCAGCTTACTGGCGGGGAGAAACATTCAGTACTTC.